Presented here are 9 T cell receptor beta chains from one specimen sequenced in a study of siplizumab effects on memory and regulatory T cells. Repertoires were generated with immunoSEQ multiplex PCR, while TCRdb's copy carries only in-frame clones and drops some. The sample holds over 60,000 clones, about 89% seen once. The sequenced material came from CD8+ T cells sorted from blood. Source of these receptors: a human donor in good health.

This clone was recorded a few times. CDR3 DNA: TGTGCCAGCAGTGACTCGATCGACAAAACCTACAATGAGCAGTTCTTC. Amino acid sequence: CASSDSIDKTYNEQFF. The chain is built from TRBV6-4 and TRBJ2-1, with unresolved D. The CDR3 totals 16 residues. Deletions cut 0 bases from V and 2 bases from J, with 11 bases between. The germline V gene has CDR1 MRHNA and CDR2 SNTAGT.

This chain's CDR3 is CASSAMRQGDQPQHF. CDR3 nucleotides: TGTGCCAGCAGCGCTATGAGACAGGGCGATCAGCCCCAGCATTTT. V and J are TRBV6-5 and TRBJ1-5, with TRBD1 matching 7 bases. The V and J ends lost 6 bases and 5 bases, in that order; junction bases with no gene match: 10. CDR1 and CDR2 (germline): MNHEY, SVGAGI. The CDR3 length is 15 residues.

The rearrangement links TRBV6-5 to TRBJ2-2; the D is unclear. Trimming stripped 7 bases from V and 1 base from J, with 13 bases between. This CDR3 contains 15 residues. Germline V gives CDR1 MNHEY, CDR2 SVGAGI. CDR3 bases: TGTGCCAGCACCCCTACTTGGAAGAACACCGGGGAGCTGTTTTTT. It translates to CASTPTWKNTGELFF.

The chain carries TRBV7-2 and TRBJ1-6; D is uncertain. This CDR3 comprises 15 residues. V was cut by 5 bases and J by 7 bases, with 15 bases left in between. Germline-derived CDR1 and CDR2 are SGHTA and FQGNSA. In DNA, the CDR3 is TGTGCCAGCAGCCCCTGGATCTTGGGCAATTCACCCCTCCACTTT. Translating it yields CASSPWILGNSPLHF.

The rearrangement links TRBV7-9 to TRBJ1-2; D unclear. The germline gives CDR1 SEHNR, CDR2 FQNEAQ (reference sequence). This CDR3 has 14 amino acids. Trimming took 5 bases from V and 3 from J, leaving 13 bases between them. The CDR3 DNA sequence: TGTGCCAGCAGCCACAAATCCGGGGACTATGGCTACACCTTC. Translation: CASSHKSGDYGYTF. Filled out from reference TRBV7-9 and TRBJ1-2, the complete variable domain reads DTGVSQNPRHKITKRGQNVTFRCDPISEHNRLYWYRQTLGQGPEFLTYFQNEAQLEKSRLLSDRFSAERPKGSFSTLEIQRTEQGDSAMYLCASSHKSGDYGYTFGSGTRLTVV.

The chain joins TRBV6-1 to TRBJ2-2; 8 bases align to TRBD1. V trimming: 4 bases; J trimming: 5 bases; junction bases outside the gene matches: 9. CDR1 is MNHNS and CDR2 is SASEGT in the germline V gene. CDR3 size: 16 residues. The CDR3 DNA is TGTGCCAGCAGTGCCGGACAGGGACCATGGACCGGGGAGCTGTTTTTT. It translates to CASSAGQGPWTGELFF.

CDR3 in amino acids: CASSPGPSSQGYTF. The CDR3 nucleotides are TGTGCCAGCAGCCCTGGTCCATCCTCTCAGGGCTACACCTTC. V usage is TRBV5-4 and J usage is TRBJ1-2; D call uncertain. Trimming pared 4 bases from V and 8 bases from J, leaving 18 bases between. Germline CDR1 reads SGHNT; CDR2 reads YYREEE (reference sequence). The length of the CDR3 is 14 residues.

The chain links TRBV19 to TRBJ2-1, with TRBD1 identical over 8 bases. V was pared by 5 bases and J by 9 bases, with 9 bases of the junction left unmatched. This CDR3 has 14 residues. CDR1 and CDR2 (germline): LNHDA, SQIVND (reference sequence). CDR3 DNA sequence: TGTGCCAGTAGTCCTTTCGCCAGGGGGCGTGAGCAGTTCTTC. Translating it yields CASSPFARGREQFF.

The genes are TRBV5-8 and TRBJ2-1; D perhaps matches TRBD1 (6 bases). Trimming took off 0 bases at V and 4 bases at J, with 14 bases between the two ends. The germline CDR1 and CDR2 sequences are SGHTS and YDEGEE. The CDR3 runs to 16 residues. In DNA, the CDR3 is TGTGCCAGCAGCTTGGGGCAGGGACATCTTTACAATGAGCAGTTCTTC. Protein: CASSLGQGHLYNEQFF.